The 32 T cell receptor beta chains below all came from one sample that was sequenced in a study of regulatory T cells in long-lasting Graves disease. Assembly of TCR beta libraries relied on iRepertoire HTBI primers together with Arm-PCR of CDR3 regions. TCRdb redid the calling of the multiplex PCR reads with MiXCR, one entry per CDR3 protein. The data show approximately 400,000 distinct CDR3 sequences, with around 21% seen just once and around 21% held by the top ten. Time point denoted: persistent/refractory GD, antithyroid drugs over 5 years with positive TRAb. PBMC RNA served as the TCR library source. Source: peripheral blood mononuclear cells (PBMCs), taken when the disease was refractory, from a patient treated with antithyroid drugs. The receptors originated from a female donor with Graves disease.

This clonotype was seen many times. The V call is TRBV7-2, the J call TRBJ1-2; tentative D call: TRBD1 (6 bases). The germline CDR1 and CDR2 sequences are SGHTA and FQGNSA. V gave up 5 bases and J gave up 4 bases, with 11 bases separating them. The CDR3 covers 13 residues. CDR3 protein: CASSHRDGYGYTF. In nucleotides, the CDR3 is TGTGCCAGCAGCCACAGGGACGGCTATGGCTACACCTTC.

The chain combines TRBV14 with TRBJ2-7; D not resolved. Germline values: CDR1 SGHDN, CDR2 FVKESK. The CDR3 is 14 residues long. V was cut by 0 bases and J by 9 bases, with 15 bases left in between. The CDR3 DNA is TGTGCCAGCAGCCAAGATCTTATGCGGCACCGGCAGTACTTC. Its translation: CASSQDLMRHRQYF.

The V call is TRBV5-4, the J call TRBJ2-3; D is possibly TRBD2 (6 bases). The V gene lost 0 bases and the J gene lost 3 bases, with 11 bases spanning the gap. The CDR3 is made up of 15 amino acids. Germline values: CDR1 SGHNT, CDR2 YYREEE (reference sequence). CDR3 in amino acids: CASSLGGTLTDTQYF. The CDR3 DNA is TGTGCCAGCAGCTTGGGAGGGACTTTGACAGATACGCAGTATTTT.

This clonotype has at least ten counts. The chain is built from TRBV6-1 and TRBJ2-2; TRBD2 matches at 14 bases. CDR1 is MNHNS, CDR2 SASEGT, per germline. Trimming cost V 2 bases and J 6 bases; bases outside gene matches: 5. The CDR3 extends over 17 amino acids. The CDR3 sequence is CASSERTSGRNPGELFF. Written as DNA, the CDR3 is TGTGCCAGCAGTGAAAGGACTAGCGGGAGGAATCCCGGGGAGCTGTTTTTT.

V usage is TRBV11-2 and J usage is TRBJ2-5; TRBD2 is a possible D gene (6 bases). This CDR3 has 16 amino acids. CDR1 is SGHAT, CDR2 FQNNGV, per germline. Trimming shortened V by 5 bases and J by 4 bases, and 20 bases separated the two germline ends. The CDR3 nucleotides read TGTGCCAGCAGCCCCCTGGGGGGATATAGCCCAGAGACCCAGTACTTC. Its translation is CASSPLGGYSPETQYF.

The V and J genes are TRBV4-2 and TRBJ1-2, with D unresolved. Germline CDR1 is LGHNA and CDR2 is YNFKEQ. V was shortened by 4 bases and J by 4 bases, with 22 bases between the two germline ends. The CDR3 loop spans 17 amino acids. For the CDR3, the DNA is TGTGCCAGCAGCCTCCTCGAAGGGTTCGGAATAGGCTATGGCTACACCTTC. It specifies CASSLLEGFGIGYGYTF.

This clonotype was observed a single time. This sequence may be a read error, since a much larger clone differs from it by one base. The chain carries TRBV15 and TRBJ1-3; possible D gene TRBD1, 5 bases. The CDR3 spans 15 residues. Germline V gene data show CDR1 as LNHNV and CDR2 as YYDKDF (reference sequence). The CDR3 DNA reads as TGTGCCACCAGCAGAGATAGCACCCGGGACGAGGAACACCATTTT. It specifies CATSRDSTRDEEHHF. Based on the CDR3 plus reference TRBV15 and TRBJ1-3, the full variable domain is DAMVIQNPRYQVTQFGKPVTLSCSQTLNHNVMYWYQQKSSQAPKLLFHYYDKDFNNEADTPDNFQSRRPNTSFCFLDIRSPGLGDTAMYLCATSRDSTRDEEHHFGEGSWLTVV.

This clonotype showed up many times. V is TRBV2 and J is TRBJ2-7, with D possibly being TRBD2 (6 bases). Per germline, CDR1 SNHLY and CDR2 FYNNEI. This CDR3 has 12 residues. V was cut by 3 bases and J by 3 bases, with 6 bases left in between. The CDR3 loop is CASSERGYEQYF. The CDR3 nucleotides are TGTGCCAGCAGTGAGCGGGGCTACGAGCAGTACTTC.

This clonotype was counted many times. V gene TRBV7-2 combines with J gene TRBJ2-5; D gene ambiguous. Germline CDR1 is SGHTA and CDR2 is FQGNSA. This CDR3 is 13 amino acids long. Trimming removed 5 bases at V and 5 bases at J, with 12 bases between. The CDR3 nucleotides read TGTGCCAGCAGCGTAGATGAACTGGAGACCCAGTACTTC. The encoded protein is CASSVDELETQYF.

As concerns this clonotype: At one end the junction does not follow the germline gene, possibly because of a read error. The chain combines TRBV7-7 with TRBJ2-7; D possibly corresponds to TRBD2 (6 bases). Germline CDR1 SSHAT, CDR2 FNYEAQ (reference sequence). The length of the CDR3 is 17 residues. This CDR3 reads CASSLDHAGVTLRELYF. CDR3 DNA sequence: TGTGCTAGCAGCTTAGATCACGCAGGTGTTACCCTGCGGGAACTGTACTTC.

CDR3 sequence reads: CSALTSSYEQYF. CDR3 DNA sequence: TGCAGTGCTTTGACTAGCAGCTACGAGCAGTACTTC. This chain connects TRBV20-1 to TRBJ2-7, with 7 bases that match TRBD2. The trim removed 5 bases at V and 3 bases at J, leaving 4 bases unmatched. Germline lookup yields CDR1 DFQATT and CDR2 SNEGSKA (reference sequence). CDR3 length: 12 amino acids.

CDR3 DNA: TGTGCCAGCAGCTTAACTCTAGGGAAGGCTAATGAAAAACTGTTTTTT. This codes for CASSLTLGKANEKLFF. V gene TRBV7-9 combines with J gene TRBJ1-4, with no clear D. With 2 bases removed from V and 3 bases from J, the gap between germline ends came to 13 bases. The CDR3 consists of 16 residues. CDR1 and CDR2 (germline): SEHNR, FQNEAQ (reference sequence).

The table lists this clonotype with many counts. The chain links TRBV11-1 to TRBJ2-7; TRBD2 matches 13 bases. Trimming cost V 5 bases and J 5 bases; bases outside gene matches: 6. From germline, CDR1 is SGHAT and CDR2 FQDESV (reference sequence). CDR3 length equals 15 residues. CDR3 bases: TGTGCCAGCAGCGATCGTGGACTAGCGGGAGACGAGCAGTACTTC. It codes for CASSDRGLAGDEQYF.

This clonotype has ten or more counts. This chain joins TRBV27 and TRBJ2-2, with D tentatively TRBD2 (5 bases). The CDR3 extends over 14 amino acids. Deletions cut 5 bases from V and 0 bases from J, with 7 bases between. The germline V gene has CDR1 MNHEY and CDR2 SMNVEV (reference sequence). The CDR3 is CASSKLANTGELFF. CDR3 nucleotide sequence: TGTGCCAGCAGTAAACTAGCGAACACCGGGGAGCTGTTTTTT.

The DNA of the CDR3 is TGTGCCAGTAGTAGTTTCCAGGGGAACACTGAAGCTTTCTTT. It translates to CASSSFQGNTEAFF. The chain combines TRBV19 with TRBJ1-1; tentative D call: TRBD1 (5 bases). The ends were cut back, 4 bases at V and 1 base at J, with 10 bases in the middle. CDR3 length: 14 amino acids. Per the germline V gene, CDR1 is LNHDA and CDR2 is SQIVND (reference sequence). The full variable domain, rest sourced from reference TRBV19 and TRBJ1-1, is DGGITQSPKYLFRKEGQNVTLSCEQNLNHDAMYWYRQDPGQGLRLIYYSQIVNDFQKGDIAEGYSVSREKKESFPLTVTSAQKNPTAFYLCASSSFQGNTEAFFGQGTRLTVV.

This clonotype was seen at least ten times. The chain joins TRBV12-3 or TRBV12-4 to TRBJ2-2; D tentatively reads TRBD1 or TRBD2 (5 bases each). The V gene lost 7 bases and the J gene lost 2 bases, with 20 bases spanning the gap. The CDR3 contains 17 residues. CDR3 in amino acids: CASTPPPGRINTGELFF. CDR3 nucleotide sequence: TGTGCCAGCACCCCTCCTCCGGGACGGATTAACACCGGGGAGCTGTTTTTT.

This clonotype showed up just a few times. The chain links TRBV9 to TRBJ1-1; the D is unclear. With 2 bases removed from V and 1 base from J, the gap between germline ends came to 12 bases. The CDR3 loop spans 15 amino acids. Germline CDR1 and CDR2: SGDLS and YYNGEE. The CDR3 here is CASSVGVLGNTEAFF. The CDR3 nucleotides read TGTGCCAGCAGCGTTGGGGTCCTCGGGAACACTGAAGCTTTCTTT.

This clonotype was counted at least ten times. The rearrangement uses TRBV6-1 and TRBJ1-2, with 8 bases matching TRBD1. The CDR3 spans 15 residues. Per germline, CDR1 MNHNS and CDR2 SASEGT. Unmatched junction bases numbered 15, after V lost 7 bases and J lost 8 bases. The CDR3 reads CASTSMTGAFGGYTF. CDR3 sequence (DNA): TGTGCCAGCACAAGCATGACAGGGGCTTTTGGGGGCTACACCTTC.

The CDR3 region is CASSEVGSSYEQYF. CDR3 DNA sequence: TGTGCCAGCAGTGAAGTGGGCAGCTCCTACGAGCAGTACTTC. This rearrangement joins TRBV6-1 to TRBJ2-7, with D hard to call. CDR1 is MNHNS, CDR2 SASEGT, per germline. This CDR3 has 14 residues. V lost 1 base and J 0 bases, leaving 7 bases between the germline ends.

This clonotype was found many times. The rearrangement uses TRBV28 and TRBJ1-2; D gene unclear. This CDR3 spans 10 amino acids. Per germline, CDR1 MDHEN and CDR2 SYDVKM. The V end was cut by 6 bases, the J end by 6 bases, with 5 bases between. CDR3 in DNA: TGTGCCAGCAGCTCGCATGGCTACACCTTC. Translated, it gives CASSSHGYTF.

The V gene is TRBV28, the J gene TRBJ2-7, with a possible D match to TRBD1 (5 bases). This CDR3 spans 14 amino acids. CDR1 and CDR2 from the germline V gene are MDHEN and SYDVKM. The V gene lost 4 bases and the J gene lost 2 bases, with 12 bases spanning the gap. The CDR3, as DNA: TGTGCCAGCAGTTCTCAGGGTCTGCCCTACGAGCAGTACTTC. Translation gives CASSSQGLPYEQYF.

This clonotype was seen at least ten times. The chain combines TRBV29-1 with TRBJ2-7, with 8 nucleotides matching TRBD2. V lost 6 bases and J lost 5; bases outside the gene matches: 12. The CDR3 sequence is 14 residues long. CDR1 SQVTM and CDR2 ANQGSEA come from the germline V gene. The CDR3 DNA sequence: TGCAGCGTCGGCCCGGGGGGGGCAACGAACGAGCAGTACTTC. This gives the protein CSVGPGGATNEQYF.

This clonotype was seen ten or more times. V gene TRBV20-1 combines with J gene TRBJ2-5, with D tentatively TRBD1 (7 bases). CDR1 is DFQATT and CDR2 is SNEGSKA in the germline V gene (reference sequence). The CDR3 is 14 residues long. V gave up 6 bases and J gave up 0 bases, with 14 bases separating them. CDR3 in DNA: TGCAGTGCGGAGGGGGCGGTGGACCAAGAGACCCAGTACTTC. Protein: CSAEGAVDQETQYF.

This clonotype was detected many times. The chain recombines TRBV20-1 with TRBJ1-2; a possible D gene is TRBD1 (6 bases). This CDR3 contains 11 residues. The V gene lost 3 bases and the J gene lost 8 bases, with 10 bases spanning the gap. Germline V gene lookup returns CDR1 DFQATT and CDR2 SNEGSKA (reference sequence). The CDR3 loop reads CSARLGQGYTF. In DNA, the CDR3 is TGCAGTGCTAGGCTCGGACAGGGCTACACCTTC.

With regard to this clonotype: This clone may be a read error of a much larger clone one base away. The chain uses TRBV6-2 or TRBV6-3 and TRBJ1-2; TRBD1 matches at 8 bases. This CDR3 has 16 amino acids. Germline CDR1 is MNHEY and CDR2 is SVGEGT. CDR3: CAISETGGTFDYGYTF. CDR3 nucleotide sequence: TGTGCCATCAGTGAAACAGGGGGGACTTTTGACTATGGCTACACCTTC.

The genes are TRBV25-1 and TRBJ1-2; D is uncertain. This CDR3 has 16 residues. Trimming pared 1 base from V and 1 base from J, leaving 13 bases between. CDR1 is MGHDK, CDR2 SYGVNS, per germline. As DNA, the CDR3 is TGTGCCAGCAGTGAATGGGAAGGCAGCCTTAACTATGGCTACACCTTC. Its protein is CASSEWEGSLNYGYTF.

This clonotype was picked up a small number of times. The CDR3 here is CASSGEAFF. The CDR3 nucleotides read TGTGCCAGCTCAGGGGAAGCTTTCTTT. This sequence joins TRBV28 and TRBJ1-1; TRBD1 might be the D (5 bases). The CDR3 contains 9 residues. CDR1 MDHEN and CDR2 SYDVKM come from the germline V gene. Trimming left V 8 bases short and J 8 bases short, with 6 bases between. Using reference TRBV28 and TRBJ1-1 for the parts outside the CDR3, the full variable domain is DVKVTQSSRYLVKRTGEKVFLECVQDMDHENMFWYRQDPGLGLRLIYFSYDVKMKEKGDIPEGYSVSREKKERFSLILESASTNQTSMYLCASSGEAFFGQGTRLTVV.

The chain uses TRBV12-3 or TRBV12-4 and TRBJ1-5; 7 bases map to TRBD1. The CDR3 sequence is 13 residues long. V lost 3 bases to trimming and J lost 9 bases; unmatched junction nucleotides: 5. DNA of the CDR3: TGTGCCAGCAGTTTGGACAGGTTGGGGCCCCAGCATTTT. This gives the protein CASSLDRLGPQHF.

This clonotype was recorded many times. The chain uses TRBV6-2 or TRBV6-3 and TRBJ1-1; 7 bases line up with TRBD1. V was pared by 2 bases and J by 6 bases, with 3 bases of the junction left unmatched. The V gene's germline CDR1 is MNHEY and CDR2 SVGEGT. This CDR3 is 13 amino acids long. In DNA, the CDR3 is TGTGCCAGCAGTTACAGGACAGGTCCTGAAGCTTTCTTT. Translation: CASSYRTGPEAFF.

This clonotype was recorded at least ten times. This chain joins TRBV12-3 or TRBV12-4 and TRBJ2-4, with D uncertain. This CDR3 has 13 residues. The germline V and J ends were trimmed by 3 bases and 6 bases, with 9 bases remaining between them. The DNA for the CDR3 is TGTGCCAGCAGTTTTCAGGACCTAAACATTCAGTACTTC. It specifies CASSFQDLNIQYF.

This clonotype was seen repeatedly, ten times or more. The chain links TRBV7-2 to TRBJ1-1; D might be TRBD1 (6 bases). The CDR3 has 14 residues. Trimming left V 2 bases short and J 1 base short, with 8 bases between. Germline assignment: CDR1 SGHTA and CDR2 FQGNSA. In DNA, the CDR3 is TGTGCCAGCAGCTTAATCAGGGGGAACACTGAAGCTTTCTTT. It specifies CASSLIRGNTEAFF.

The rearrangement joins TRBV20-1 to TRBJ1-3; 7 nucleotides line up with TRBD1. Trimming cost V 3 bases and J 2 bases; bases outside gene matches: 7. The CDR3 contains 15 residues. Germline V gives CDR1 DFQATT, CDR2 SNEGSKA (reference sequence). CDR3 DNA sequence: TGCAGTGCTAGTGGACAGCAGGGGGCTGGAAACACCATATATTTT. Amino acids: CSASGQQGAGNTIYF.